The 28 T cell receptor beta chains listed next were all sequenced from one sample in a study of PD-1 blockade in classical Hodgkin lymphoma. Libraries were prepared by immunoSEQ multiplex PCR; TCRdb keeps only in-frame clonotypes and omits some of them. The sample yields around 65,000 clones, approximately 88% seen once. Each patient experienced a relapse that followed autologous stem cell transplantation, and brentuximab vedotin exposure varied. Sequencing used peripheral blood mononuclear cells (PBMCs), obtained at baseline. Source of these receptors: a human donor with classical Hodgkin lymphoma.

The chain recombines TRBV6-6 with TRBJ2-3; TRBD2 matches 13 bases. V was clipped by 6 bases and J by 2 bases; unmatched bases: 2. The germline V gene has CDR1 MNHNY and CDR2 SVGAGI (reference sequence). This CDR3 comprises 15 residues. CDR3 amino acids: CASRGTSGDTDTQYF. The CDR3 DNA reads as TGTGCCAGCAGGGGGACTAGCGGGGACACAGATACGCAGTATTTT.

The V gene is TRBV7-8, the J gene TRBJ1-1; the D is unclear. Germline V lookup: CDR1 SGHVS, CDR2 FQNEAQ. With 2 bases removed from V and 4 bases from J, the gap between germline ends came to 20 bases. This CDR3 contains 17 residues. CDR3 amino acids: CASSLFGIVGTATEAFF. The CDR3 nucleotides are TGTGCCAGCAGCTTATTCGGTATTGTCGGCACGGCCACTGAAGCTTTCTTT.

The genes are TRBV7-7 and TRBJ1-3, with a weak D call TRBD1 (5 bases). The V gene lost 3 bases and the J gene lost 8 bases, with 11 bases spanning the gap. The CDR3 covers 13 residues. Germline V gene sequence: CDR1 SSHAT, CDR2 FNYEAQ (reference sequence). CDR3 in DNA: TGTGCCAGCAGCTTTGGGACTCTGGACACCATATATTTT. It codes for CASSFGTLDTIYF.

The chain recombines TRBV7-3 with TRBJ1-6; D perhaps matches TRBD1 (5 bases). V dropped 2 bases and J dropped 6 bases, with 11 bases sitting between them. The CDR3 contains 15 residues. Germline-derived CDR1 and CDR2 are SGHTA and FQGTGA. As DNA, the CDR3 is TGTGCCAGCAGCTTACAGGGAGGAACTAATTCACCCCTCCACTTT. Protein: CASSLQGGTNSPLHF.

This chain uses TRBV10-3 with TRBJ2-3, with 7 bases identical to TRBD2. With 4 bases clipped from V and 2 bases from J, the junction kept 6 bases outside the gene matches. The CDR3 length is 15 residues. Germline V CDR1 and CDR2: ENHRY, SYGVKD. Here the CDR3 reads CAISAGLGVTDTQYF. For the CDR3, the DNA is TGTGCCATCAGTGCCGGACTAGGAGTCACAGATACGCAGTATTTT.

V and J are TRBV21-1 and TRBJ1-5; the table gives TRBD1 as D, unverified against the DNA. TRBV21-1 is listed as a pseudogene. The CDR3 has 17 residues. CDR3 nucleotide sequence: TGTGCCAGCAGCAACTTGGAGTGGGGGCGCAGAACTCAGCCCCAGCATTTT. It translates to CASSNLEWGRRTQPQHF.

The chain uses TRBV7-9 and TRBJ1-1; D gene unclear. CDR1 and CDR2 (germline): SEHNR, FQNEAQ (reference sequence). V lost 4 bases, J lost 6 bases, and 9 bases lay in between. The CDR3 is made up of 12 amino acids. CDR3 region: CASSSDGPEAFF. The CDR3 DNA reads TGTGCCAGCAGCTCGGACGGCCCTGAAGCTTTCTTT.

This sequence joins TRBV7-9 and TRBJ2-1, with 8 nucleotides matching TRBD2. Germline CDR1 is SEHNR and CDR2 is FQNEAQ (reference sequence). CDR3 length: 16 residues. Trimming removed 6 bases from V and 2 bases from J; junction bases left unmatched: 9. CDR3 loop: CASSSLAGFTYNEQFF. The CDR3, as DNA: TGTGCCAGCAGTTCGTTAGCGGGGTTCACCTACAATGAGCAGTTCTTC.

The chain carries TRBV5-1 and TRBJ2-2; the match to TRBD2 covers 10 bases. CDR3 size: 16 residues. Per germline, CDR1 SGHRS and CDR2 YFSETQ. The ends lost 3 bases at V and 5 bases at J; junction bases unmatched: 7. Here the CDR3 DNA reads TGCGCCAGCAGCTATTCTAGCGGGGGTATAACCGGGGAGCTGTTTTTT. Amino acids: CASSYSSGGITGELFF.

The rearrangement links TRBV6-5 to TRBJ2-7; TRBD2 aligns across 8 bases. V lost 10 bases and J lost 4; bases outside the gene matches: 9. This CDR3 comprises 13 residues. CDR1 MNHEY and CDR2 SVGAGI come from the germline V gene. The DNA for the CDR3 is TGTGCCACCCGAGGCGGGGGGCTATACGAGCAGTACTTC. It specifies CATRGGGLYEQYF.

This clone has only a few counts. The chain links TRBV19 to TRBJ1-5; D uncertain. The CDR3 sequence is 15 residues long. V was pared by 3 bases and J by 2 bases, with 11 bases between. Germline V lookup: CDR1 LNHDA, CDR2 SQIVND (reference sequence). The CDR3 protein is CASSIGLGGNQPQHF. The CDR3, as DNA: TGTGCCAGTAGTATCGGACTTGGGGGCAATCAGCCCCAGCATTTT.

The J gene is TRBJ2-3, the V gene TRBV4-3; no clear D. The CDR3 is made up of 19 amino acids. Deletions cut 1 base from V and 4 bases from J, with 24 bases between. Looked up from germline, CDR1 is LGHNA and CDR2 is YSLEER. The CDR3 bases are TGCGCCAGCAGCCAAGGCCCCGAGCGACGACTTCTCTGGGCAGATACGCAGTATTTT. This encodes CASSQGPERRLLWADTQYF.

The V and J genes are TRBV7-3 and TRBJ2-1; the D is unclear. Per germline, CDR1 SGHTA and CDR2 FQGTGA. CDR3 length: 11 amino acids. V shed 5 bases and J shed 9 bases, with 8 bases lying between them. CDR3 coding DNA: TGTGCCAGCAGCCTGGGCGGTGAGCAGTTCTTC. The encoded protein is CASSLGGEQFF. The variable domain in full, completed from reference TRBV7-3 and TRBJ2-1, reads GAGVSQTPSNKVTEKGKYVELRCDPISGHTALYWYRQSLGQGPEFLIYFQGTGAADDSGLPNDRFFAVRPEGSVSTLKIQRTERGDSAVYLCASSLGGEQFFGPGTRLTVL.

This clone was picked up one time. This sequence joins TRBV19 and TRBJ2-5, with a tentative D call TRBD2 (7 bases). Germline CDR1 reads LNHDA; CDR2 reads SQIVND (reference sequence). CDR3 size: 16 residues. Trimming removed 2 bases at V and 1 base at J, with 14 bases between. The CDR3 sequence is CASSITGIAGQETQYF. CDR3 DNA: TGTGCCAGTAGTATAACAGGGATAGCGGGCCAAGAGACCCAGTACTTC.

This chain uses TRBV7-6 with TRBJ2-7; D remains unclear. CDR1 SGHVS and CDR2 FNYEAQ come from the germline V gene. This CDR3 comprises 12 residues. Trimming removed 4 bases at V and 0 bases at J, with 4 bases between. The CDR3 region has the DNA TGTGCCAGCAGCTCATCCTCCTACGAGCAGTACTTC. Its translation is CASSSSSYEQYF.

As regards this clone: This specimen includes other DNA sequences encoding the same CDR3. The CDR3 region is CASSLWEAPSTDTQYF. CDR3 coding DNA: TGCGCCAGCAGCTTGTGGGAGGCTCCTAGCACAGATACGCAGTATTTT. This sequence joins TRBV5-1 and TRBJ2-3, with a weak D call TRBD2 (6 bases). The V gene's germline CDR1 is SGHRS and CDR2 YFSETQ. Trimming left V 1 base short and J 0 bases short, with 12 bases between. There are 16 residues in the CDR3.

The chain couples TRBV6-5 to TRBJ2-7; D perhaps matches TRBD1 (7 bases). Germline loops: CDR1 MNHEY, CDR2 SVGAGI. Trimming cost V 3 bases and J 3 bases, with 15 bases left between them. The CDR3 extends over 15 amino acids. Here the CDR3 DNA reads TGTGCCAGCAGTTATGTCGGAGGGGGCGGCTACGAGCAGTACTTC. Its translation: CASSYVGGGGYEQYF.

This clone was counted once. The chain recombines TRBV7-9 with TRBJ2-5; D is uncertain. This CDR3 comprises 13 residues. Germline CDR1 reads SEHNR; CDR2 reads FQNEAQ (reference sequence). V lost 2 bases to trimming and J lost 1 base, with 5 bases between them. CDR3 loop: CASSLLPQETQYF. As DNA, the CDR3 is TGTGCCAGCAGCTTACTACCCCAAGAGACCCAGTACTTC.

The J gene is TRBJ2-7, the V gene TRBV5-4, with D hard to call. Trimming cost V 4 bases and J 4 bases, with 18 bases left between them. The germline CDR1 and CDR2 sequences are SGHNT and YYREEE (reference sequence). This CDR3 has 15 amino acids. The CDR3 protein is CASSPDLQWAYEQYF. CDR3 in DNA: TGTGCCAGCAGCCCGGACCTCCAATGGGCTTACGAGCAGTACTTC.

The chain carries TRBV28 and TRBJ1-2; D is unclear. The CDR3 sequence is 15 residues long. Germline lookup yields CDR1 MDHEN and CDR2 SYDVKM. V was trimmed by 5 bases and J by 1 base, leaving 14 bases between them. CDR3 DNA: TGTGCCAGCAGTCTTCCTGGACTGCGTAACTATGGCTACACCTTC. It translates to CASSLPGLRNYGYTF.

This chain connects TRBV5-1 to TRBJ2-5, with 11 nucleotides matching TRBD2. Germline V lookup: CDR1 SGHRS, CDR2 YFSETQ. V lost 0 bases to trimming and J lost 1 base; unmatched junction nucleotides: 5. This CDR3 has 17 residues. The CDR3 bases are TGCGCCAGCAGCTTGGGTGGGCTAGCGGGGGGCCAAGAGACCCAGTACTTC. Translated, it gives CASSLGGLAGGQETQYF. Full variable domain (rest looked up from reference TRBV5-1 and TRBJ2-5): KAGVTQTPRYLIKTRGQQVTLSCSPISGHRSVSWYQQTPGQGLQFLFEYFSETQRNKGNFPGRFSGRQFSNSRSEMNVSTLELGDSALYLCASSLGGLAGGQETQYFGPGTRLLVL.

The V gene is TRBV7-2, the J gene TRBJ2-7, with D possibly TRBD1 on 5 matching bases. CDR3 size: 12 residues. Germline CDR1 and CDR2: SGHTA and FQGNSA. V shed 1 base and J shed 10 bases, with 11 bases lying between them. This CDR3 is CASSLGGSFQYF. For the CDR3, the DNA is TGTGCCAGCAGCTTAGGGGGCAGTTTCCAGTACTTC.

The chain has TRBV5-6 and TRBJ2-5; 11 bases are a match to TRBD2. Germline values: CDR1 SGHDT, CDR2 YYEEEE. CDR3 length: 15 residues. The V segment lost 0 bases and the J segment 4 bases; nucleotides outside the gene matches: 2. The CDR3 sequence: CASSLVLAGAETQYF. The CDR3, as DNA: TGTGCCAGCAGCTTGGTACTAGCGGGGGCAGAGACCCAGTACTTC.

The V gene is TRBV4-1, the J gene TRBJ2-7; TRBD1 matches 11 bases. From germline, CDR1 is MGHRA and CDR2 YSYEKL. Germline trimming cut 4 bases from V and 4 bases from J; bases unmatched to any gene: 3. The CDR3 totals 14 residues. The CDR3 DNA is TGCGCCAGCAGCCGGGACAGGGGGTTGTACGAGCAGTACTTC. It encodes CASSRDRGLYEQYF.

The V call is TRBV5-1, the J call TRBJ2-7, with 11 bases aligning to TRBD2. Per the germline V gene, CDR1 is SGHRS and CDR2 is YFSETQ. The CDR3 runs to 16 residues. With V trimmed by 1 base and J by 2 bases, 5 bases remained unmatched. CDR3 coding DNA: TGCGCCAGCAGCTTGAGTACTAGCGGGAGCGCCTACGAGCAGTACTTC. Translation: CASSLSTSGSAYEQYF. Full variable domain (outside the CDR3, taken from reference TRBV5-1 and TRBJ2-7): KAGVTQTPRYLIKTRGQQVTLSCSPISGHRSVSWYQQTPGQGLQFLFEYFSETQRNKGNFPGRFSGRQFSNSRSEMNVSTLELGDSALYLCASSLSTSGSAYEQYFGPGTRLTVT.

This clone was observed a few times. V gene TRBV6-5 combines with J gene TRBJ2-3, with 9 bases identical to TRBD2. V dropped 5 bases and J dropped 2; count of bases not matched to a gene: 5. The CDR3 covers 15 residues. Germline CDR1 is MNHEY and CDR2 is SVGAGI. The CDR3 coding sequence is TGTGCCAGCAGTCCGACTAGCGGATACACAGATACGCAGTATTTT. Translated: CASSPTSGYTDTQYF.

This clone has a single count. The rearrangement uses TRBV4-3 and TRBJ2-7, with TRBD2 identical over 11 bases. The junction had 1 base not matched to a gene; V was cut back by 0 bases and J by 3 bases. From germline, CDR1 is LGHNA and CDR2 YSLEER. The CDR3 length is 15 residues. The DNA for the CDR3 is TGCGCCAGCAGCCAAGAAGGGACTAGCGGCTACGAGCAGTACTTC. Protein: CASSQEGTSGYEQYF.

The chain employs TRBV30 and TRBJ1-6, with D perhaps matching TRBD1 (5 bases). Germline lookup yields CDR1 GTSNPN and CDR2 SVGIG (reference sequence). V dropped 4 bases and J dropped 7 bases, with 11 bases sitting between them. The CDR3 is made up of 13 amino acids. The CDR3 coding sequence is TGTGCCTGGAAACAGGAGGTCAATTCACCCCTCCACTTT. Translated: CAWKQEVNSPLHF.